These 17 T cell receptor beta chains came from one sample sequenced in a study of shared clonotypes between healthy human individuals. Assay: immunoSEQ multiplex PCR; the TCRdb copy retains only in-frame clones and omits some. The sample lists 2 million to 3 million clones, approximately 93% seen once, with about 0.38% in the top ten. The sample was naive CD4+ T cells from PBMCs. Regarding subset: CD45RA+ positively selected. These receptors were taken from a man between 18 and 35 years old in good health. Some clones in this sample may be carry-over from other donors' samples.

The rearrangement links TRBV29-1 to TRBJ1-1, with D perhaps matching TRBD1 (5 bases). The CDR3 loop spans 14 amino acids. Trimming stripped 4 bases from V and 2 bases from J, with 14 bases between. The germline gives CDR1 SQVTM, CDR2 ANQGSEA. CDR3 protein: CSVGGLQANTEAFF. The CDR3 DNA follows: TGCAGCGTTGGGGGCTTGCAGGCAAACACTGAAGCTTTCTTT.

The V call is TRBV28, the J call TRBJ2-1; 8 nucleotides align to TRBD2. The trim removed 5 bases at V and 9 bases at J, leaving 6 bases unmatched. Germline values: CDR1 MDHEN, CDR2 SYDVKM. The CDR3 length is 13 residues. CDR3 nucleotides: TGTGCCAGCAGTGTAAGAGCGGGAGCTGAGCAGTTCTTC. The encoded protein is CASSVRAGAEQFF.

The CDR3 loop is CASSYPGTVSNQPQHF. DNA of the CDR3: TGTGCCAGCAGTTACCCGGGGACAGTTAGCAATCAGCCCCAGCATTTT. V gene TRBV6-5 combines with J gene TRBJ1-5, with 7 bases matching TRBD1. CDR1 and CDR2 from the germline V gene are MNHEY and SVGAGI. This CDR3 is built from 16 residues. J gave up 0 bases and V 2 bases, and 4 bases lay outside the gene matches.

In DNA, the CDR3 is TGTGCCAGCAGTTTCGCTTTGGCCTACGAGCAGTACTTC. Translation gives CASSFALAYEQYF. V usage is TRBV27 and J usage is TRBJ2-7; no clear D gene. The ends were cut back, 3 bases at V and 2 bases at J, with 8 bases in the middle. This CDR3 contains 13 residues. Germline V gene sequence: CDR1 MNHEY, CDR2 SMNVEV (reference sequence).

The rearrangement uses TRBV2 and TRBJ1-1; tentatively, D is TRBD1 (6 bases). The germline V gene has CDR1 SNHLY and CDR2 FYNNEI. CDR3 length equals 14 residues. V was cut by 5 bases and J by 3 bases, with 13 bases left in between. In DNA form, the CDR3 reads TGTGCCAGCAGTCAGGAAGGGGGTCACACTGAAGCTTTCTTT. Its translation is CASSQEGGHTEAFF.

This clone was counted once. This CDR3 is CASSDKLGTDTQYF. The DNA of the CDR3 is TGTGCCAGCAGTGATAAGCTGGGCACAGATACGCAGTATTTT. The chain employs TRBV6-1 and TRBJ2-3; D is ambiguous. Germline V CDR1 and CDR2: MNHNS, SASEGT. The CDR3 totals 14 residues. V lost 3 bases, J lost 1 base, and 8 bases lay in between.

Of note for this clone: A read error is likely here: a far larger clone is one base away. Other DNA variants within this sample encode the same CDR3. J is TRBJ1-1 and V is TRBV11-2; the D is unclear. CDR1 SGHAT and CDR2 FQNNGV come from the germline V gene. This CDR3 is 13 amino acids long. V was shortened by 1 base and J by 3 bases, with 6 bases between the two germline ends. The CDR3 reads CASSLGRDTEAFF. Written as DNA, the CDR3 is TGTGCCAGCAGCTTAGGCAGAGACACTGAAGCTTTCTTT.

The chain employs TRBV11-2 and TRBJ2-7; a weak D match, TRBD2 (5 bases). The CDR3 has 15 amino acids. V dropped 5 bases and J dropped 0 bases, with 14 bases sitting between them. The germline V gene encodes CDR1 SGHAT and CDR2 FQNNGV. CDR3 sequence: CASSQHRGSSYEQYF. The CDR3 region has the DNA TGTGCCAGCAGCCAGCATCGGGGAAGCTCCTACGAGCAGTACTTC.

Of note for this clone: Other DNA sequences in this specimen translate into the identical CDR3. CDR3 nucleotides: TGTGCCAGTAGTAGAGGGGGCACTGAAGCTTTCTTT. It is translated as CASSRGGTEAFF. This chain links TRBV19 with TRBJ1-1; perhaps TRBD1 as D (6 bases). V lost 4 bases and J lost 4, with 7 bases in between. This CDR3 has 12 residues. Germline CDR1 reads LNHDA; CDR2 reads SQIVND (reference sequence).

The rearrangement joins TRBV6-5 to TRBJ2-5; D is possibly TRBD1 or TRBD2 (6 bases each). CDR1 is MNHEY and CDR2 is SVGAGI in the germline V gene. Trimming pared 6 bases from V and 5 bases from J, leaving 16 bases between. The CDR3 consists of 14 residues. The CDR3 region has the DNA TGTGCCAGCAGACGGACCCCCGGGGGCGAGACCCAGTACTTC. Encoded protein: CASRRTPGGETQYF.

The chain has TRBV5-6 and TRBJ1-6; D possibly corresponds to TRBD1 (6 bases). Germline lookup yields CDR1 SGHDT and CDR2 YYEEEE. Trimming pared 1 base from V and 10 bases from J, leaving 12 bases between. CDR3 length equals 14 residues. The CDR3 nucleotides read TGTGCCAGCAGCTTGTTCAGGGGAAGCTCACCCCTCCACTTT. Its translation: CASSLFRGSSPLHF.

The chain has TRBV5-1 and TRBJ1-2, with TRBD1 as a possible D gene (6 bases). With 2 bases removed from V and 8 bases from J, the gap between germline ends came to 16 bases. CDR3 size: 14 residues. Germline assignment: CDR1 SGHRS and CDR2 YFSETQ. The CDR3 reads CASSLVTGIGGYTF. CDR3 in DNA: TGCGCCAGCAGCTTAGTCACAGGGATTGGAGGCTACACCTTC.

Only one count was recorded for this clone. The V gene is TRBV19, the J gene TRBJ1-2; TRBD1 might be the D (5 bases). CDR3 length equals 14 residues. The V gene lost 3 bases and the J gene lost 0 bases, with 8 bases spanning the gap. From germline, CDR1 is LNHDA and CDR2 SQIVND (reference sequence). CDR3: CASSIPQANYGYTF. The CDR3 nucleotides read TGTGCCAGTAGTATTCCACAGGCTAACTATGGCTACACCTTC.

This clone was recorded a few times. This chain joins TRBV12-5 and TRBJ1-1; D might be TRBD1 (6 bases). The germline gives CDR1 LGHNT, CDR2 FRNRAP. This CDR3 has 11 residues. The V gene lost 9 bases and the J gene lost 8 bases, with 13 bases spanning the gap. CDR3 loop: CASQTGGEAFF. The CDR3 region has the DNA TGTGCTAGCCAGACAGGCGGGGAAGCTTTCTTT.

The gene calls are TRBV27 and TRBJ1-5; 8 bases map to TRBD1. The V gene's germline CDR1 is MNHEY and CDR2 SMNVEV (reference sequence). V was clipped by 3 bases and J by 6 bases; unmatched bases: 13. This CDR3 is built from 17 residues. The CDR3 nucleotides read TGTGCCAGCAGTTTGGGGCTCGGGCAGGGGGCGGCTCAGCCCCAGCATTTT. Translation gives CASSLGLGQGAAQPQHF.

V gene TRBV5-1 combines with J gene TRBJ2-5; the match to TRBD1 covers 9 bases. The DNA matches TRBJ2-7 better at its end, which makes the J call doubtful. The CDR3 is 13 amino acids. The germline CDR1 and CDR2 sequences are SGHRS and YFSETQ. The CDR3 loop is CASKPGQGDEQYF. CDR3 in DNA: TGCGCCAGCAAACCGGGACAGGGCGACGAGCAGTACTTC.

With regard to this clone: Compared with germline, one end of the junction differs, possibly owing to a read error. This rearrangement joins TRBV6-1 to TRBJ2-3; 9 bases map to TRBD2. Germline V gene lookup returns CDR1 MNHNS and CDR2 SASEGT. The length of the CDR3 is 15 residues. The DNA of the CDR3 is TGTGCCACCAGTAGCGGGAGATTCGGCGCAGATACGCAGTATTTT. Translating gives CATSSGRFGADTQYF.